The following is a T cell receptor (beta chain) sequence with its context. Its antigen is unidentified. These data belong to a study of T cells in Graves' hyperthyroidism and ophthalmopathy. The CDR3 totals 15 residues. Trimming stripped 5 bases from V and 5 bases from J, with 18 bases between. CDR1 is MNHNS, CDR2 SASEGT, per germline. Overall study results and limits: Ophthalmopathy was predicted by the model a median of about 6.5 months ahead of onset. In blood, most of the thyroid clonotypes expanded above 0.001 were also present.

The TCR beta CDR3 regions underwent amplification using RNA transcripts as the source. When the TCR CDR3 underwent first-round RT-PCR, the HTBI primer set was used. TCRdb re-derived calls from the multiplex PCR reads in MiXCR, one entry per CDR3 protein. Of roughly 400,000 distinct CDR3 sequences listed, over 12% are singletons. Uncontrolled infection, other autoimmune disease, pregnancy and lactation each barred patients from inclusion. Specimen: blood. The chain joins TRBV6-1 to TRBJ1-2, with D perhaps TRBD1 (5 bases). The TCR originated in a man between 50 and 59 years old with Graves' ophthalmopathy. In DNA, the CDR3 is TGTGCCAGCAGTTTGAGTCAGGGAGGTCGTTATGGCTACACCTTC. Translating it yields CASSLSQGGRYGYTF.